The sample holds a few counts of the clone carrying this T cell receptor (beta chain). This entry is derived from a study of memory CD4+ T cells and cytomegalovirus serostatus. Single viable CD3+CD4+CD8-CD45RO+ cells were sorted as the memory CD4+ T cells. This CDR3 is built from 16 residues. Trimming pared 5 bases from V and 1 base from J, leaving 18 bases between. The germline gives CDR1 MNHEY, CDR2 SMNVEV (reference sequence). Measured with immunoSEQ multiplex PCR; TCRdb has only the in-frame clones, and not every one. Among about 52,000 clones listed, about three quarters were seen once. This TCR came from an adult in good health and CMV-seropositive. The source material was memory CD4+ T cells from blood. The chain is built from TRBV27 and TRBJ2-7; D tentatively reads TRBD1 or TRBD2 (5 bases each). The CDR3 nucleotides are TGTGCCAGCAGTCCGGGATTCGGGACGGATTCCTACGAGCAGTACTTC. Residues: CASSPGFGTDSYEQYF.